This entry concerns a single T cell receptor beta chain. This specimen comes from a study of blood T cell repertoires in COVID-19. The overall study: Donors in the United States, Italy and Spain gave samples during acute or convalescent COVID-19. T cells, B-cell-depleted T cells, or PBMCs supplied cDNA or gDNA.

Germline loops: CDR1 MNHEY, CDR2 SVGAGI. The CDR3 runs 13 residues. Trimming removed 7 bases from V and 9 bases from J; junction bases left unmatched: 10. In the original processing: Reference gene primer amplification in the assay estimated nucleated cell counts. Assay: immunoSEQ multiplex PCR; the TCRdb copy retains only in-frame clones and omits some. The DNA was the basis for D and trimming; V, J and clone size are from that table. The sample lists 27,000 or so clones, around 83% occurring once. This sequence originates from a man in his sixties or seventies with active COVID-19. The sequenced sample was peripheral blood. The chain has TRBV6-5 and TRBJ2-5, with TRBD1 identical over 8 bases. The CDR3 sequence: CASKETRGQAQYF. CDR3 nucleotides: TGTGCCAGCAAGGAGACAAGGGGACAGGCCCAGTACTTC.